Included here is one T cell receptor gamma chain sequence, with context. Antigen unknown. The data were obtained in a study of γδ T cells in repeated Plasmodium falciparum infection. Background on the study: Donors had four controlled P. falciparum NF54 infections over about 640 days. Findings and limits, study-wide: Donors in Mali lived in a small rural village, largely one ethnic group.

Each sorted gammadelta sample had TRG and TRD chains sequenced. TCRdb reprocessed the multiplex PCR reads through CATT. The sample has some 13,000 gamma-chain clones, around 1.5% seen once. Vgamma9/Vdelta2+ and Vdelta2-negative gammadelta T cells were flow-sorted from PBMC for bulk sequencing. The CDR3 has 12 residues. The germline gives CDR1 VTNTFY, CDR2 YDVSTARD (reference sequence). The specimen sequenced was gamma-delta T cells from blood. The TCR was taken from a pool of human donors (malaria-infected and uninfected, not separated). V is TRGV3 and J is TRGJP1. TCRdb carries no J gene annotation; the J gene was assigned here by matching the DNA with germline. The CDR3 sequence: CAPGTVGWFKIF. CDR3 coding DNA: TGTGCACCTGGGACGGTCGGTTGGTTCAAGATATTT.